This TCR beta chain was recovered during a study of T cell responses to AZD1222 COVID-19 vaccine. Overall study: Pooling covered second doses at about 4 or about 12 weeks.

Whole-study findings and limits: Seropositivity was recorded at baseline in only five to seven AZD1222 recipients.

Repertoires were generated with immunoSEQ multiplex PCR, while TCRdb's copy carries only in-frame clones and drops some. Here the sample spans about 110,000 clones, about 86% being singletons. The CDR3 covers 12 residues. CDR1 and CDR2 from the germline V gene are LNHDA and SQIVND (reference sequence). The V gene lost 7 bases and the J gene lost 7 bases, with 11 bases spanning the gap. Details on this clone: Its antigen is undetermined.

Sequencing used peripheral blood, obtained on day 0 of AZD1222 vaccination. The receptor was derived from an adult in good health. The chain employs TRBV19 and TRBJ1-5; TRBD1 might be the D (5 bases). The CDR3 DNA follows: TGTGCCAGTACCGCAGGGTTACAGCCCCAGCATTTT. Translating gives CASTAGLQPQHF.